This T cell receptor (beta chain) was recovered during a study of T cells after yellow fever vaccination (dated by TCRdb to the late 2010s). Looking at the study overall: The SMART-Seq v4 Ultra Low Input RNA kit was used to prepare libraries from fractions with low cell numbers. Bulk TCR alpha and beta repertoires were sequenced longitudinally to track T-cell clones before and after primary and booster YFV17D yellow fever vaccination. Two healthy male donors, one aged 18 to 30 and one aged 30 to 40 years, made up the cohort. Bulk PBMC replicates and cell subsets were isolated from blood drawn at multiple timepoints before and after both primary and secondary immunization.

In the case of this clonotype: The target of this receptor is not known. Nothing much larger sits one base from this clone, and base qualities are not available.

TCR cDNA was synthesized by 5'RACE template switching, which introduced a universal primer site and unique molecular identifiers. Priming for cDNA synthesis came from both the TCR alpha and TCR beta constant segments. Two PCR steps were used to amplify libraries, with sample barcodes and sequencing adapters being added in the second step. Sequencing of libraries was done on Illumina HiSeq 2500 (2x100 bp) or NovaSeq (2x150 bp). Processing in the source paper ran as follows. MIGEC was used to demultiplex reads and collapse the reads into UMI consensus sequences, and MiXCR was used for V(D)J alignment. Using edgeR on replicate PBMC samples, clonotypes were called vaccine-responding if FDR was below 0.01 and the log2 fold change was above 5 up to day 15. Each bulk clonotype received a CD4 or CD8 identity based on whether the sequenced CD4 or CD8 repertoire contained that clonotype at higher abundance. TCRdb handled the public reads itself, with Q25 trimming in fastp and clone calling in MiXCR, and kept productive beta chains. Rows are unified per CDR3 protein, each entry keeping the most common DNA and genes. TCRdb, not the original authors, processed these V and J calls. The sample table shows 600,000 to 750,000 distinct CDR3 sequences, and approximately 13% are seen once. Just under 15% of the sample is taken by the ten largest.

On the study overall, not on this receptor specifically: Computational filtering was needed because FACS-sorted repertoires could contain abundant contaminating clonotypes from the bulk population. A small fraction of clonotypes showed up in both the CD4 and CD8 compartments, probably as a result of convergent recombination. The secondary T-cell response was weaker than the primary response but faster, peaking on day 5 instead of day 15. Most clones expanded after primary vaccination were re-detected after the booster (around 96% of CD4 and more than 70% of CD8), suggesting broad memory maintenance. Because only a couple of donors were included in the study, the extent to which the findings can be generalized is limited.

The V and J ends are trimmed by 8 bases and 1 base, leaving 11 bases between them. From cysteine to phenylalanine, the CDR3 is 13 amino acids long. Only CDR3 DNA is held: 39 bases, read in frame from base 1. The sample's treatment or condition, from its label and the paper: live attenuated yellow fever vaccine strain. At every blood-draw timepoint, two biological replicates of bulk PBMCs were collected. A standard Ficoll-Paque protocol was used to isolate PBMCs from peripheral blood. TriZol was used to extract RNA from bulk PBMCs, CD4 and CD8 fractions, and dextramer-positive and dextramer-negative fractions.

This sequence was found in a young man who received the YFV17D yellow fever vaccine. Sequenced here: PBMCs, sampled on the day of the yellow fever booster vaccination. This sequence uses TRBV12-3 or TRBV12-4 and TRBJ1-1; 6 matching bases give a weak D call of TRBD1. The base sequence is TGTGCCAGCCGCTGGGGGCAGAACACTGAAGCTTTCTTT. Translation gives CASRWGQNTEAFF.